This T cell receptor (beta chain) was documented in a study of cytomegalovirus exposure and HLA in healthy donors. CDR3 size: 15 residues. A multiplex PCR was run with 60 Vbeta primers and 13 Jbeta primers. Clones were sequenced by immunoSEQ multiplex PCR, and TCRdb holds only the in-frame ones, with some missing. The profile shows about 130,000 clones, 55% to 75% of them singletons. Sample: PBMCs. The chain couples TRBV21-1 to TRBJ2-3; the table's D call, TRBD1, was not checked against the DNA. TRBV21-1 corresponds to a pseudogene. The TCR comes from a man under 40 in good health and CMV-seronegative. In DNA, the CDR3 is TGTGCCAGCAGCACGAGACACTTGTTCACAGATACGCAGTATTTT. This sequence encodes CASSTRHLFTDTQYF.